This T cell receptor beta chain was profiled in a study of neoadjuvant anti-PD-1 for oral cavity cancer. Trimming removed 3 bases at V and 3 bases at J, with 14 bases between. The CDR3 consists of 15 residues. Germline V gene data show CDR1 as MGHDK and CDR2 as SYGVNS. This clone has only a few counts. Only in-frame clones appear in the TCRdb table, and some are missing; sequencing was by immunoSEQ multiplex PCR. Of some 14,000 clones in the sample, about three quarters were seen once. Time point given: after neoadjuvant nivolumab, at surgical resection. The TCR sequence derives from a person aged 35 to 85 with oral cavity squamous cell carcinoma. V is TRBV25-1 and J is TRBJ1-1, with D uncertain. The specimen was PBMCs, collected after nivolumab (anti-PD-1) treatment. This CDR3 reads CASSDSRASDTEAFF. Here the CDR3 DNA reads TGTGCCAGCAGTGACTCAAGGGCCTCCGACACTGAAGCTTTCTTT. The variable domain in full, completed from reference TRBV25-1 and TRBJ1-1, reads EADIYQTPRYLVIGTGKKITLECSQTMGHDKMYWYQQDPGMELHLIHYSYGVNSTEKGDLSSESTVSRIRTEHFPLTLESARPSHTSQYLCASSDSRASDTEAFFGQGTRLTVV.